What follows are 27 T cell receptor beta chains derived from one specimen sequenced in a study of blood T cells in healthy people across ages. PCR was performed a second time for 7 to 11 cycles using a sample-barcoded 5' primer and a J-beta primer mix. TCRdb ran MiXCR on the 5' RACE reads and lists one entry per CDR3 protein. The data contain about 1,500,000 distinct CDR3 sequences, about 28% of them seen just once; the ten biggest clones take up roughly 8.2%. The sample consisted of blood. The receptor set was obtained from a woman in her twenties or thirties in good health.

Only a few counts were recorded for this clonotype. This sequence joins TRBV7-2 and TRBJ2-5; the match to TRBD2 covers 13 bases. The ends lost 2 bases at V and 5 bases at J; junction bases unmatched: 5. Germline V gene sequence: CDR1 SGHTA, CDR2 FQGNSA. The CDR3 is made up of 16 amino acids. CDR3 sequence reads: CASSLTSGGAMETQYF. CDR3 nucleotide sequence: TGTGCCAGCAGCTTAACTAGCGGGGGGGCCATGGAGACCCAGTACTTC.

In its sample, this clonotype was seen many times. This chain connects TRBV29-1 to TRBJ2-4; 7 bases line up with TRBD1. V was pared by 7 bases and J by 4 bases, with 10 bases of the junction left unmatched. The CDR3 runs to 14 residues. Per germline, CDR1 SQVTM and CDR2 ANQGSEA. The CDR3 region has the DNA TGCAGCGCCCGACAGGGCTGGGGTAAAAACATTCAGTACTTC. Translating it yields CSARQGWGKNIQYF. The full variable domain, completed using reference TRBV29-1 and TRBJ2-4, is SAVISQKPSRDICQRGTSLTIQCQVDSQVTMMFWYRQQPGQSLTLIATANQGSEATYESGFVIDKFPISRPNLTFSTLTVSNMSPEDSSIYLCSARQGWGKNIQYFGAGTRLSVL.

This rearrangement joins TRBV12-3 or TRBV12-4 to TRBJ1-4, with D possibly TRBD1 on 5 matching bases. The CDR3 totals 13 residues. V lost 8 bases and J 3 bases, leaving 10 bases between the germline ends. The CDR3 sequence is CASLGEANEKLFF. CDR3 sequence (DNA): TGTGCCAGCCTGGGGGAGGCTAATGAAAAACTGTTTTTT.

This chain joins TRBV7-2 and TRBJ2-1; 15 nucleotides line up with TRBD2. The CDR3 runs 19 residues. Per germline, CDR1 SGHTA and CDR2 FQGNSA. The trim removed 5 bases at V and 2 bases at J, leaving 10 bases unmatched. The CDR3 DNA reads TGTGCCAGCAGCCGGCCGGGACTAGCGGGAGGATCAACCTACAATGAGCAGTTCTTC. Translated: CASSRPGLAGGSTYNEQFF.

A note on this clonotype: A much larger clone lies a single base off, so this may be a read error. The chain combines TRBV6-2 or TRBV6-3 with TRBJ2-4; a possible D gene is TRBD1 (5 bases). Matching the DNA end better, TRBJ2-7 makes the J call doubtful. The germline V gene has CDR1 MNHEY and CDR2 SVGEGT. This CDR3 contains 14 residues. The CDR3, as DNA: TGTACCAGCAGTTACTTTATGACAGATTACGAGCAGTACTTC. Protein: CTSSYFMTDYEQYF.

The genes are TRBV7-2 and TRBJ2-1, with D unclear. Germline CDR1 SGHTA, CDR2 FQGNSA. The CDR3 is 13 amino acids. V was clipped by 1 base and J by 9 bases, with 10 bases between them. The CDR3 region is CASSLEGSTEQFF. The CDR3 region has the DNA TGTGCCAGCAGCTTAGAAGGATCCACTGAGCAGTTCTTC.

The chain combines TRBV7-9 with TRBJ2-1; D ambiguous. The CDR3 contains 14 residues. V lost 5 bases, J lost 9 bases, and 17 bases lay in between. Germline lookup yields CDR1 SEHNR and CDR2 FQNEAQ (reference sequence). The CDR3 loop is CASSQLYGFGEQFF. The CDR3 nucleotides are TGTGCCAGCAGCCAACTCTACGGATTCGGTGAGCAGTTCTTC.

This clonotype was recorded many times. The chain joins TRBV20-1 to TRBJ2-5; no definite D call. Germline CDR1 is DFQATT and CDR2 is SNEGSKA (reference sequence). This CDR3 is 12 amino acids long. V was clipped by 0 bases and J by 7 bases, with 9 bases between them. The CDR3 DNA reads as TGCAGTGCTAGAGATGAGGCAGGGACCCAGTACTTC. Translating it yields CSARDEAGTQYF.

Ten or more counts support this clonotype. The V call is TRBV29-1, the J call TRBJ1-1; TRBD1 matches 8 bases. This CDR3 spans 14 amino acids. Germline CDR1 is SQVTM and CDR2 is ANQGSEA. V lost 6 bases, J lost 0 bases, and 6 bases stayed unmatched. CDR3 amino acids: CSVHRQGMNTEAFF. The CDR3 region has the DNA TGCAGCGTCCACCGACAGGGGATGAACACTGAAGCTTTCTTT.

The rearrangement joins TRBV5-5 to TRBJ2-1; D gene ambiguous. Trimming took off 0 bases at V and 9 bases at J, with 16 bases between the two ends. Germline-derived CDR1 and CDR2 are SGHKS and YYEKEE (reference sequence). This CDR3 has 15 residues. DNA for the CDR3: TGTGCCAGCAGCTTGGTATTAGGCCTTTCTGTTGAGCAGTTCTTC. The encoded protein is CASSLVLGLSVEQFF.

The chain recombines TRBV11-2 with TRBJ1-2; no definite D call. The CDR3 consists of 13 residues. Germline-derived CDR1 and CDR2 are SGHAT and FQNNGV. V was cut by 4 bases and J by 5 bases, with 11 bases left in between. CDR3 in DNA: TGTGCCAGCAGCTCCCCGGGCGAGTATGGCTACACCTTC. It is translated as CASSSPGEYGYTF.

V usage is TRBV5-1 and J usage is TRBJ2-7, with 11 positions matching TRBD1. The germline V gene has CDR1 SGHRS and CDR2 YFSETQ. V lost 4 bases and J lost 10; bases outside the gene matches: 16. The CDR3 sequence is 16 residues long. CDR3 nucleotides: TGCGCCAGCAGCCCGGACCCCCGGGACAGGGGGTTGGCCCAGTACTTC. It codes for CASSPDPRDRGLAQYF.

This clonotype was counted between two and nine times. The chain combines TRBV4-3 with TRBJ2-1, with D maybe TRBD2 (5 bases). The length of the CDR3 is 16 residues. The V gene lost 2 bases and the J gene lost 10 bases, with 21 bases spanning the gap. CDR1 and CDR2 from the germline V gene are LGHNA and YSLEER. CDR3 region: CASSQSPVTPPGEQFF. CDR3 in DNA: TGCGCCAGCAGCCAAAGCCCCGTGACGCCGCCGGGGGAGCAGTTCTTC.

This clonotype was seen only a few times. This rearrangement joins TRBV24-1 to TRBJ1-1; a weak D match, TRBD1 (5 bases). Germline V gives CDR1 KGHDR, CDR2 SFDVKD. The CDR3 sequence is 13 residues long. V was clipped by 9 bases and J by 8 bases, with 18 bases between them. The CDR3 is CATEPGQLIEAFF. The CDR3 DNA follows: TGTGCCACCGAGCCGGGGCAGCTAATAGAAGCTTTCTTT.

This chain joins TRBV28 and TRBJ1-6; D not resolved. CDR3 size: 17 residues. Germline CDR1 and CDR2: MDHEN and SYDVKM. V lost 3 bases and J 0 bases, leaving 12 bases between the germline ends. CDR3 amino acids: CASSFLQEYSYNSPLHF. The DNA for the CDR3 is TGTGCCAGCAGTTTTCTTCAGGAGTACTCCTATAATTCACCCCTCCACTTT.

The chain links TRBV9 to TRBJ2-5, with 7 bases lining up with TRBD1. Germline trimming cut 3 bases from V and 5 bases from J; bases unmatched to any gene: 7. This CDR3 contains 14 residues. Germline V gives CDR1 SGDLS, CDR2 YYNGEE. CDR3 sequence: CASSGNRGGETQYF. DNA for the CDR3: TGTGCCAGCAGCGGAAACAGGGGCGGGGAGACCCAGTACTTC.

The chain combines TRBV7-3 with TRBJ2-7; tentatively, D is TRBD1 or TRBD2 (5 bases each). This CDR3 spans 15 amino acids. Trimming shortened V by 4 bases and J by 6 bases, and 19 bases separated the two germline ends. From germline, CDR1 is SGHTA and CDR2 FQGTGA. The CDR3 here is CASSYFPGPEVEQYF. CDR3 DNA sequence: TGTGCCAGCAGCTATTTCCCGGGACCCGAGGTCGAGCAGTACTTC.

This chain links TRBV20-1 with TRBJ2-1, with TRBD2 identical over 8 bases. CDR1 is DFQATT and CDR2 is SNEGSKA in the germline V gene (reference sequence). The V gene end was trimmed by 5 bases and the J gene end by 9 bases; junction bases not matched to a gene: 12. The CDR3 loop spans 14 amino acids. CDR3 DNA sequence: TGCAGTGCTCCCTCAGCGGGGGCCGGTAGTGAGCAGTTCTTC. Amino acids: CSAPSAGAGSEQFF.

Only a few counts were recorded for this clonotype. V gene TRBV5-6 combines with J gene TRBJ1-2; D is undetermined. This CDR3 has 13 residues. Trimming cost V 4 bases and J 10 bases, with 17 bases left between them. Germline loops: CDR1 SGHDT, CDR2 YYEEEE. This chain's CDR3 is CASSPGGPGDYTF. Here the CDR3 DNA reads TGTGCCAGCAGCCCGGGTGGTCCGGGCGACTACACCTTC.

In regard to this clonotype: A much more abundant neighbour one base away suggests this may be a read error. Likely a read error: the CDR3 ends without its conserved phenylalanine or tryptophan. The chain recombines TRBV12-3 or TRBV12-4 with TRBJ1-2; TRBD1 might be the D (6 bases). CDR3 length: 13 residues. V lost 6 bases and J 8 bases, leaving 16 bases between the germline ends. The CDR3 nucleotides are TGTGCCAGCAGCCGCCTGAGGGGGGGCGGCTACACCTTG. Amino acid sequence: CASSRLRGGGYTL.

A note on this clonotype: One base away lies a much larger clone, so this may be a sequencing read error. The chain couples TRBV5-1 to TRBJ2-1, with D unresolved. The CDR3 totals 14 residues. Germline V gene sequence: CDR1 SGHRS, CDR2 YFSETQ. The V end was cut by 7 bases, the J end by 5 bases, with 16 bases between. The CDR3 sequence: CASGPIDRNNEQFF. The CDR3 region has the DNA TGCGCCAGCGGTCCGATCGACCGGAACAATGAGCAGTTCTTC.

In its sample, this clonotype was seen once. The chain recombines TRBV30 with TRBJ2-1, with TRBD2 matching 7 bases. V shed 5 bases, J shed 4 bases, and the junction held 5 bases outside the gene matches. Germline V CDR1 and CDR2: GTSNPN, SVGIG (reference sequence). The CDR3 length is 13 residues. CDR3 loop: CAWGSGAYNEQFF. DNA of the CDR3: TGTGCCTGGGGCAGCGGGGCTTACAATGAGCAGTTCTTC.

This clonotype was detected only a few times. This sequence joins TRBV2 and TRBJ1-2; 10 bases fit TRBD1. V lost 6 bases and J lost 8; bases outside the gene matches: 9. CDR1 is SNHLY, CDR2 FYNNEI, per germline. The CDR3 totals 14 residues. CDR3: CASRGDDRGRGYTF. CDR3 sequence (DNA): TGTGCCAGCAGGGGGGACGACAGGGGGCGAGGCTACACCTTC.

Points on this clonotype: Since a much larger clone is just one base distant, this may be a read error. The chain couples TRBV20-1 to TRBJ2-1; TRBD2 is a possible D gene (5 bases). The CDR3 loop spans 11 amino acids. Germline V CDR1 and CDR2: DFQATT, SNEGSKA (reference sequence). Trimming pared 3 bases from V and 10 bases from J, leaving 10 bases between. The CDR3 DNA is TGCAGTGCTAGTCGAGCGGAGGAGCAGTTCTTC. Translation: CSASRAEEQFF.

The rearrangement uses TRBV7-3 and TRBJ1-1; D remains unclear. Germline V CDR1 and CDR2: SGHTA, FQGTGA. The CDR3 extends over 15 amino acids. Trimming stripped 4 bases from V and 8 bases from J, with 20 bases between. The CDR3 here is CASSSSDWTIQEAFF. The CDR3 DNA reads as TGTGCCAGCAGCTCTTCGGACTGGACTATACAAGAAGCTTTCTTT.

The CDR3 DNA follows: TGTGCCAGCGAGCCTCAACGGGGGCTGACAGCTTTCTTT. Translation gives CASEPQRGLTAFF. The rearrangement links TRBV7-2 to TRBJ1-1; a weak D match, TRBD1 (6 bases). Between the trimmed V and J ends, which lost 8 bases and 10 bases, there was a span of 20 bases. Germline V lookup: CDR1 SGHTA, CDR2 FQGNSA. CDR3 length: 13 residues.

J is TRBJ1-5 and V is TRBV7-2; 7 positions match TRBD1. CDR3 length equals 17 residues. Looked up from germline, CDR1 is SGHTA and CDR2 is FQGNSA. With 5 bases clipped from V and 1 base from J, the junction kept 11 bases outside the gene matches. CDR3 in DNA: TGTGCCAGCAGCGCAATATCACAGGGGTCGAGCAATCAGCCCCAGCATTTT. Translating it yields CASSAISQGSSNQPQHF.